The rows below give T cell receptor beta chains drawn from one sample of a study of T-cell memory formation after mild COVID-19. TCRdb processed the 5' RACE reads anew with MiXCR; each CDR3 protein has one entry. The sample comprises more than 300,000 distinct CDR3 sequences, around 15% of which are singletons, and about 24% rests with the top ten. Material for sequencing was PBMCs or a T cell subset sorted from them (not recorded which). The receptors shown here come from a young man who had mild COVID-19 (a few samples of this study predate the infection). Cell type and time point are not known. CDR3s leave out the opening cysteine and the closing phenylalanine or tryptophan. The listing skips clone size in some rows; elsewhere it reads once, few, many or a size class.

>TRBV7-2|12|NA
ASSSYREDTEAF
>TRBV5-1|12|many
ASSTVEGYGELF
>TRBV5-1|14|NA
ASSLKTGADNEKLF
>TRBV10-3|10|few
AMGQGRETQY
>TRBV20-1|13|few
SARPGLGPSNEQY
>TRBV12-3/TRBV12-4|12|few
ASSLVGTYYEQY
>TRBV5-1|12|few
ASSQDRSTDTQY
>TRBV6-5|11|many
ASRSMYQETQY
>TRBV30|10|few
AWGQESEKLF
>TRBV4-1|12|few
ASSQVGSNYGYT
>TRBV12-3/TRBV12-4|10|few
ASSQGGSEAF
>TRBV6-2/TRBV6-3|14|once
ASSYGAGAPQETQY
>TRBV29-1|12|NA
SAYRAGNTGELF
>TRBV7-9|13|NA
ATAKPGTSSYEQY
>TRBV6-2/TRBV6-3|13|NA
ASSAVAGINQPQH
>TRBV5-1|11|many
ASSLYRADEQY
>TRBV7-8|15|NA
ASSLFPRATRANVLT
>TRBV6-5|11|NA
ASRQGDLSEQY
>TRBV12-5|11|NA
ASLNGVGNTIY
>TRBV5-1|12|NA
ASSQQTTNEKLF
>TRBV9|13|few
ASSVEGRGKNIQY
>TRBV10-3|12|NA
AISLTGGLETQY
>TRBV5-1|14|few
ASSLESVTSTDTQY
>TRBV7-9|11|few
ASTSGLQETQY
>TRBV28|11|many
ASSRTENQPQH
>TRBV5-4|12|NA
ASSLGGNNSPLH
>TRBV19|12|few
ASSINDLGTEAF
>TRBV4-3|16|many
ASSQEHSGGALWNEQF
>TRBV5-1|11|few
ATPVSGANVLT
>TRBV7-2|12|NA
ASSLGTAFYTQY
>TRBV11-2|14|few
ASSAPGGRDKNIQY
>TRBV5-5|13|NA
ASSIQPAPYQPQH
>TRBV6-2/TRBV6-3|10|NA
ASTYRVDEQY
>TRBV5-1|13|NA
ASSFPDRPPGELF
>TRBV5-1|11|few
ASSLERAYEQY
>TRBV12-3/TRBV12-4|12|few
ASSTGQSLEKLF
>TRBV2|13|few
ASSEGERVTGELF
>TRBV19|12|NA
ASSIRDSNQPQH
>TRBV28|13|few
ASTLQGLSNQPQH
>TRBV20-1|12|few
SARGATPSAPLH
>TRBV28|10|few
ASSFAHGELF
>TRBV6-6|13|few
ASSYSGSRLDTQY
>TRBV7-9|14|NA
ASSLLSLRTPYGYT
>TRBV5-1|13|few
ASKSASSGANVLT
>TRBV11-2|14|few
ASSLGIRQGTDTQY
>TRBV29-1|14|few
SVGDRNRREDEKLF
>TRBV11-2|12|NA
ASSLQRGGNEQF
>TRBV20-1|13|few
SAPKLAGEQETQY
>TRBV4-3|13|few
ASSQVQGDPYGYT
>TRBV7-9|15|NA
ASSLARGFAYNSPLH
>TRBV15|13|NA
ATSRRLGGAEGYT
>TRBV19|13|few
ASSRMGQGNREQY
>TRBV4-2|12|NA
ASSQVGRNYGYT